Given below is one T cell receptor (beta chain) in context. Profiling relied on immunoSEQ multiplex PCR, and the TCRdb table lists in-frame clones only, not all of them. The sample has approximately 46,000 clones; about 88% are singletons. The sample belongs to a study of memory CD8 T cells in hepatitis C reinfection. On the study more broadly: Late or post reinfection samples were taken 12 to 24 weeks after detection.

Described time point: late/post reinfection, 12 to 24 weeks after detection. Sorted cells were sequenced directly ex vivo without any in vitro expansion. Germline values: CDR1 ENHRY, CDR2 SYGVKD. This CDR3 has 15 amino acids. V trimming: 0 bases; J trimming: 7 bases; junction bases outside the gene matches: 7. The sequence derives from a man between 18 and 35 years old with hepatitis C virus infection. Specimen: naive CD8+ T cells sorted from blood. The V gene is TRBV10-3, the J gene TRBJ1-1; 8 bases match TRBD1. CDR3 amino acids: CAISESQDREGEAFF. The CDR3 nucleotides read TGTGCCATCAGTGAGTCCCAGGACAGGGAAGGTGAAGCTTTCTTT.